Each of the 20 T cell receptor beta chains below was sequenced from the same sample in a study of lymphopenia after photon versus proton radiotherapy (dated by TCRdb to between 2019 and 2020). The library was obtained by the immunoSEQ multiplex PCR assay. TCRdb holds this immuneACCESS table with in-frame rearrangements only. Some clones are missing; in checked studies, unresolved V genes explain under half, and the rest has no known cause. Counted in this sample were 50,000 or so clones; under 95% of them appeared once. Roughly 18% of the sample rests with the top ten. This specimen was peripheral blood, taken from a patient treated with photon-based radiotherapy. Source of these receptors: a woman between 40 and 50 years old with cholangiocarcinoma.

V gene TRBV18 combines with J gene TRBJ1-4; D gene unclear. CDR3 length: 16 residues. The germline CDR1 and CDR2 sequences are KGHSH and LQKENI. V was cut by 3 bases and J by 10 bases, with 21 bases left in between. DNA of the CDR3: TGTGCCAGCTCACCCAGACCCCTTGATCCAGAGGGAAAACTGTTTTTT. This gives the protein CASSPRPLDPEGKLFF.

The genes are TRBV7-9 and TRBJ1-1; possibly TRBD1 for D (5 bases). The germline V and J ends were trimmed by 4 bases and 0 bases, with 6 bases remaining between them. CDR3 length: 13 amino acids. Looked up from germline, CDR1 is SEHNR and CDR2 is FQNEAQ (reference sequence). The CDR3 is CASSSGLNTEAFF. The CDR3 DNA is TGTGCCAGCAGCTCAGGGCTGAACACTGAAGCTTTCTTT.

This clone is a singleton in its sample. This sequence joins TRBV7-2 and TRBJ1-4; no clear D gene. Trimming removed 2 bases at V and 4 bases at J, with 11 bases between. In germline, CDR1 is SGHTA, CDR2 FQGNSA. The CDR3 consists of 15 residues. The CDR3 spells CASSLQQTHNEKLFF. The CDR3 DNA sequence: TGTGCCAGCAGCTTACAACAAACGCATAATGAAAAACTGTTTTTT.

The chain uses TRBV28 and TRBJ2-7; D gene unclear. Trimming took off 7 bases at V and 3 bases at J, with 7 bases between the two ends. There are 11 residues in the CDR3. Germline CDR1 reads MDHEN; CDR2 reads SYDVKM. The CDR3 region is CASTRLYEQYF. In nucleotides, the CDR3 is TGTGCCAGCACGCGCCTCTACGAGCAGTACTTC.

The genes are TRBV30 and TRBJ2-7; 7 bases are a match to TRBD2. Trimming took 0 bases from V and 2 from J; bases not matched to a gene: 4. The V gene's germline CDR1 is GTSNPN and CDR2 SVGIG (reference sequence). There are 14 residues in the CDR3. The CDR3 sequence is CAWSVSGSTYEQYF. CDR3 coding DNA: TGTGCCTGGAGTGTTAGCGGGTCGACCTACGAGCAGTACTTC.

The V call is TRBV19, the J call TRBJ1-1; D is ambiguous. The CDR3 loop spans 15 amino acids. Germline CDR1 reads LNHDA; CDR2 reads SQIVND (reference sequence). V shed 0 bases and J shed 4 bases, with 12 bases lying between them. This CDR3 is CASSIDPTMGTEAFF. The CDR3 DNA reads TGTGCCAGTAGTATAGATCCGACGATGGGCACTGAAGCTTTCTTT.

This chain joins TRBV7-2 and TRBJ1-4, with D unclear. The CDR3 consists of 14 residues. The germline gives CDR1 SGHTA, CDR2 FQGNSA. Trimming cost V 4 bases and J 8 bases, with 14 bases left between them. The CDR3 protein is CASSSRLPGEKLFF. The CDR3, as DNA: TGTGCCAGCAGCTCTAGACTTCCGGGGGAAAAACTGTTTTTT.

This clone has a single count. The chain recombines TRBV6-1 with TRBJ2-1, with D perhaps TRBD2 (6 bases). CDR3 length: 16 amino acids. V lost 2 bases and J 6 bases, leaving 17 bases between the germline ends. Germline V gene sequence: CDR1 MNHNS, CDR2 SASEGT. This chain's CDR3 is CASSEPSASRANEQFF. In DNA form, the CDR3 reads TGTGCCAGCAGTGAACCTAGCGCAAGCCGGGCCAATGAGCAGTTCTTC.

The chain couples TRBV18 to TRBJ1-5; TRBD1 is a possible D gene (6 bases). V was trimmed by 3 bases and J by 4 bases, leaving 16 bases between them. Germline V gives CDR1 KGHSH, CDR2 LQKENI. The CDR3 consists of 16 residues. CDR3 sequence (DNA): TGTGCCAGCTCACCCAGTCGGACAGACGGTAATCAGCCCCAGCATTTT. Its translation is CASSPSRTDGNQPQHF.

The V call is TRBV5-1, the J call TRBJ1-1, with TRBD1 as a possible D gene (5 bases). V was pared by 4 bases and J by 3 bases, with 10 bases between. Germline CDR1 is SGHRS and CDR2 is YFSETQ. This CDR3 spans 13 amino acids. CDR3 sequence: CASSVLGDTEAFF. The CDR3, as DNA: TGCGCCAGCAGCGTCCTAGGGGACACTGAAGCTTTCTTT.

CDR3 DNA: TGTGCCTGGAGTGTACCCGACTCGGCGAAGGGGGCCAACGTCCTGACTTTC. This sequence encodes CAWSVPDSAKGANVLTF. The V call is TRBV30, the J call TRBJ2-6, with no clear D. CDR3 length equals 17 residues. Germline assignment: CDR1 GTSNPN and CDR2 SVGIG (reference sequence). Trimming cost V 0 bases and J 4 bases, with 16 bases left between them.

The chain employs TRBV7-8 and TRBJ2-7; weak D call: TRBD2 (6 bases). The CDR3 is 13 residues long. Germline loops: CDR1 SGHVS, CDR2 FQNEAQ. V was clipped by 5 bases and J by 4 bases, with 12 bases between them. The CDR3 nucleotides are TGTGCCAGCAGCCGGGGACTTAAGTACGAGCAGTACTTC. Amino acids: CASSRGLKYEQYF.

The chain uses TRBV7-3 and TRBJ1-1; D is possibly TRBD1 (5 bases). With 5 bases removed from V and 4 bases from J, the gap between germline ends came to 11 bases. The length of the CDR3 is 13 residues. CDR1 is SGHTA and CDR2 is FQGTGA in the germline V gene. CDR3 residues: CASSAGYGTEAFF. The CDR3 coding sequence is TGTGCCAGCAGCGCAGGGTACGGCACTGAAGCTTTCTTT.

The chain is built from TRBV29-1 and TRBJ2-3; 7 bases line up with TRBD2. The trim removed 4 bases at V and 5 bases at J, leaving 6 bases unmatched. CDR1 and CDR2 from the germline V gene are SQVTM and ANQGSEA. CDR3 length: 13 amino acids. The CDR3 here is CSVAAGVGDTQYF. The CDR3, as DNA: TGCAGCGTTGCCGCGGGAGTTGGAGATACGCAGTATTTT.

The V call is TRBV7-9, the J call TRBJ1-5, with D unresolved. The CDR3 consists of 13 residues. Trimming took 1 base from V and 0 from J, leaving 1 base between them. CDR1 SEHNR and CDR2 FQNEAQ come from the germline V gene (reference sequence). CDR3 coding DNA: TGTGCCAGCAGCTTAGATAGCAATCAGCCCCAGCATTTT. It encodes CASSLDSNQPQHF.

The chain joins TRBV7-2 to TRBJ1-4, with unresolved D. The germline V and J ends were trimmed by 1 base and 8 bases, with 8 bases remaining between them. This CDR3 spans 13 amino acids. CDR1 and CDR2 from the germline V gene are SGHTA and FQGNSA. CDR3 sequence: CASSLGTREKLFF. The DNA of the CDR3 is TGTGCCAGCAGCTTAGGGACGAGAGAAAAACTGTTTTTT.

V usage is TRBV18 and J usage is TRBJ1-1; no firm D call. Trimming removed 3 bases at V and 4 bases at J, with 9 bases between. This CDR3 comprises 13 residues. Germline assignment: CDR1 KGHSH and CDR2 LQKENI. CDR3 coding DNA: TGTGCCAGCTCACCGACATTGGTCACTGAAGCTTTCTTT. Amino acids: CASSPTLVTEAFF.

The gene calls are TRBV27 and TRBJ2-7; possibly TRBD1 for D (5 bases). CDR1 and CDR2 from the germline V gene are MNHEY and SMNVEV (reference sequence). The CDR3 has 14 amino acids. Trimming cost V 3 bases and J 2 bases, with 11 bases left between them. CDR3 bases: TGTGCCAGCAGTTTGAAAGGGGCAGCCTACGAGCAGTACTTC. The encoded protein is CASSLKGAAYEQYF.

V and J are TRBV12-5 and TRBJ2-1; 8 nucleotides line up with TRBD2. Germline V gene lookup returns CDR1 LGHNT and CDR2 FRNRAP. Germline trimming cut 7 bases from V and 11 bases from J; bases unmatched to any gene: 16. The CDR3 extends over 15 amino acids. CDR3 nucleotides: TGTGCTAGTGAGGGAGGGGTAGCGGGGTACCCTCAGCAGTTCTTC. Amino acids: CASEGGVAGYPQQFF.

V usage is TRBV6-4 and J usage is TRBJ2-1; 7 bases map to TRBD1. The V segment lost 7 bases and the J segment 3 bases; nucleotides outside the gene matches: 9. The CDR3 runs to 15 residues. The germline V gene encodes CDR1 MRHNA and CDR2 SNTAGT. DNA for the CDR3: TGTGCCAGCACCCGGGACAGTTCCTTCTACAATGAGCAGTTCTTC. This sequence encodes CASTRDSSFYNEQFF.